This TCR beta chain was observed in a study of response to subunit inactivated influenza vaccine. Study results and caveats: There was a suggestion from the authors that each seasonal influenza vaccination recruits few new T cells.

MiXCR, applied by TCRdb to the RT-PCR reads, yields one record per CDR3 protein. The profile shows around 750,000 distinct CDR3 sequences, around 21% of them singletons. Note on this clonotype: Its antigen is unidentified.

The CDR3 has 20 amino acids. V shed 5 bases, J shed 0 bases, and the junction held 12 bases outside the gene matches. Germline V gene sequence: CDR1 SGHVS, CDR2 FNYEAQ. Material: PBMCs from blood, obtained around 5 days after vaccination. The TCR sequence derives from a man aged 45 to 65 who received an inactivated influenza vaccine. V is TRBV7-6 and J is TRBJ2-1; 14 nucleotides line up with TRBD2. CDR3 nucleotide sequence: TGTGCCAGCAGCCCGGGACTAGCGGGGGCCCGGATGAGCTCCTACAATGAGCAGTTCTTC. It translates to CASSPGLAGARMSSYNEQFF.